Shown below are 22 T cell receptor beta chains from a single sample sequenced in a study of cytomegalovirus exposure and HLA in healthy donors. Researchers ran the PCR with 60 Vbeta and 13 Jbeta primers. Profiled with immunoSEQ multiplex PCR; TCRdb holds only in-frame clones, not every one. Here the sample spans 100,000 to 150,000 clones, around 73% being singletons. The sequenced sample was PBMCs. These receptors originate from a female donor in good health and CMV-seronegative.

The chain couples TRBV27 to TRBJ2-5; perhaps TRBD1 as D (5 bases). The CDR3 length is 13 residues. V was cut by 2 bases and J by 4 bases, with 8 bases left in between. Germline CDR1 reads MNHEY; CDR2 reads SMNVEV (reference sequence). This chain's CDR3 is CASSLGRVETQYF. The CDR3 bases are TGTGCCAGCAGTTTAGGCAGGGTAGAGACCCAGTACTTC.

The V call is TRBV28, the J call TRBJ1-2; D is ambiguous. Trimming pared 6 bases from V and 5 bases from J, leaving 16 bases between. Per the germline V gene, CDR1 is MDHEN and CDR2 is SYDVKM. This CDR3 contains 14 residues. The CDR3 here is CASRLGRAAYGYTF. In nucleotides, the CDR3 is TGTGCCAGCAGATTAGGCCGCGCAGCGTATGGCTACACCTTC.

This rearrangement joins TRBV4-2 to TRBJ2-1; TRBD2 matches at 15 bases. The CDR3 has 16 residues. Germline V gene sequence: CDR1 LGHNA, CDR2 YNFKEQ. Unmatched junction bases numbered 4, after V lost 6 bases and J lost 4 bases. This CDR3 is CASSRTSGRGYNEQFF. The CDR3 bases are TGTGCCAGCAGTCGGACTAGCGGGAGGGGATACAATGAGCAGTTCTTC.

V and J are TRBV11-2 and TRBJ2-5, with 9 nucleotides matching TRBD1. With V trimmed by 4 bases and J by 4 bases, 4 bases remained unmatched. There are 14 residues in the CDR3. Looked up from germline, CDR1 is SGHAT and CDR2 is FQNNGV. The CDR3 loop is CASSYSTGGETQYF. The DNA of the CDR3 is TGTGCCAGCAGCTACTCGACAGGGGGAGAGACCCAGTACTTC.

This clone is a singleton in its sample. This chain links TRBV6-4 with TRBJ2-1; possible D gene TRBD2, 6 bases. Germline V gene sequence: CDR1 MRHNA, CDR2 SNTAGT. CDR3 length: 13 residues. The V and J ends lost 8 bases and 6 bases respectively, with 14 bases between them. The DNA of the CDR3 is TGTGCCAGCGGGTCGGGAGAGCCCAATGAGCAGTTCTTC. This translates into CASGSGEPNEQFF.

This clone came up a few times. The rearrangement uses TRBV27 and TRBJ2-1; TRBD1 is a possible D gene (6 bases). CDR3 length: 16 amino acids. V was pared by 2 bases and J by 1 base, with 12 bases between. Germline assignment: CDR1 MNHEY and CDR2 SMNVEV (reference sequence). The CDR3 DNA reads as TGTGCCAGCAGTTTAGTAAGGGGGATATCCTACAATGAGCAGTTCTTC. This codes for CASSLVRGISYNEQFF.

This clone has a single count. The chain uses TRBV2 and TRBJ2-2; 8 bases match TRBD1. J was trimmed by 5 bases and V by 7 bases; bases with no gene match: 9. CDR1 and CDR2 from the germline V gene are SNHLY and FYNNEI. The length of the CDR3 is 15 residues. CDR3 nucleotide sequence: TGTGCCAGCACCCAAAGGACAGGGCGGACCGGGGAGCTGTTTTTT. It is translated as CASTQRTGRTGELFF.

The sample holds a few counts of this clone. The V call is TRBV10-3, the J call TRBJ2-2; D is uncertain. The germline gives CDR1 ENHRY, CDR2 SYGVKD. The CDR3 spans 11 residues. Trimming pared 3 bases from V and 8 bases from J, leaving 4 bases between. CDR3 amino acids: CAISDLGELFF. DNA of the CDR3: TGTGCCATCAGTGATCTGGGGGAGCTGTTTTTT.

The chain recombines TRBV13 with TRBJ1-4; 7 bases are shared with TRBD1. The CDR3 spans 15 residues. Germline V gives CDR1 PRHDT, CDR2 FYEKMQ (reference sequence). V was clipped by 5 bases and J by 8 bases; unmatched bases: 11. The CDR3 loop reads CASSLTRQGGEKLFF. CDR3 bases: TGTGCCAGCAGCCTCACACGACAGGGTGGGGAAAAACTGTTTTTT.

In its sample, this clone was seen a few times. The chain uses TRBV2 and TRBJ1-4; TRBD1 might be the D (6 bases). The CDR3 extends over 14 amino acids. Germline CDR1 and CDR2: SNHLY and FYNNEI. V was trimmed by 8 bases and J by 5 bases, leaving 15 bases between them. CDR3 sequence reads: CASDTGLANEKLFF. DNA of the CDR3: TGTGCCAGCGATACAGGGCTAGCAAATGAAAAACTGTTTTTT.

This clone was observed once. This chain connects TRBV13 to TRBJ1-1, with a tentative D call TRBD1 (5 bases). Germline CDR1 PRHDT, CDR2 FYEKMQ (reference sequence). There are 14 residues in the CDR3. Trimming left V 3 bases short and J 4 bases short, with 12 bases between. CDR3 DNA: TGTGCCAGCAGCTTGGGGGGGGAGGGCACTGAAGCTTTCTTT. Protein: CASSLGGEGTEAFF. Full variable domain (outside the CDR3, taken from reference TRBV13 and TRBJ1-1): AAGVIQSPRHLIKEKRETATLKCYPIPRHDTVYWYQQGPGQDPQFLISFYEKMQSDKGSIPDRFSAQQFSDYHSELNMSSLELGDSALYFCASSLGGEGTEAFFGQGTRLTVV.

The chain is built from TRBV15 and TRBJ1-2; 8 bases align to TRBD1. The CDR3 is 13 amino acids. CDR1 and CDR2 (germline): LNHNV, YYDKDF (reference sequence). J gave up 4 bases and V 6 bases, and 4 bases lay outside the gene matches. CDR3 coding DNA: TGTGCCACCAGTAGACAGGGGATCTATGGCTACACCTTC. This encodes CATSRQGIYGYTF.

This clone occurred once. The genes are TRBV5-1 and TRBJ2-1; TRBD1 matches at 7 bases. Germline trimming cut 4 bases from V and 4 bases from J; bases unmatched to any gene: 5. The CDR3 loop spans 14 amino acids. CDR1 is SGHRS, CDR2 YFSETQ, per germline. DNA of the CDR3: TGCGCCAGCAGCCCCCGGGACAGTTACAATGAGCAGTTCTTC. Its translation: CASSPRDSYNEQFF.

This clone was recorded only once. V usage is TRBV11-2 and J usage is TRBJ2-7; 7 bases are a match to TRBD2. The V segment lost 0 bases and the J segment 5 bases; nucleotides outside the gene matches: 7. Germline V gene lookup returns CDR1 SGHAT and CDR2 FQNNGV. The CDR3 is 15 residues long. CDR3: CASSLEFRREHEQYF. The CDR3 DNA sequence: TGTGCCAGCAGCTTAGAATTCCGGCGGGAGCACGAGCAGTACTTC.

V usage is TRBV18 and J usage is TRBJ2-7, with D maybe TRBD1 (5 bases). Trimming shortened V by 0 bases and J by 9 bases, and 15 bases separated the two germline ends. This CDR3 is built from 14 residues. The V gene's germline CDR1 is KGHSH and CDR2 LQKENI. CDR3 sequence (DNA): TGTGCCAGCTCACCACCGGCGGAACAGGCGTTGCAGTACTTC. The encoded protein is CASSPPAEQALQYF.

This chain joins TRBV5-4 and TRBJ2-2, with 8 bases fitting TRBD1. The V and J ends lost 5 bases and 4 bases, in that order; junction bases with no gene match: 7. CDR3 size: 15 residues. Germline V lookup: CDR1 SGHNT, CDR2 YYREEE (reference sequence). CDR3 amino acids: CASSYDRGGTGELFF. CDR3 bases: TGTGCCAGCAGTTATGACAGGGGAGGCACCGGGGAGCTGTTTTTT.

In this sample, this clone turned up once. V usage is TRBV10-1 and J usage is TRBJ2-5; 11 bases fit TRBD2. CDR1 is WNHNN and CDR2 is SYGVQD in the germline V gene (reference sequence). The CDR3 totals 15 residues. J was trimmed by 3 bases and V by 0 bases; bases with no gene match: 0. CDR3 DNA: TGCGCCAGCAGTGAGTCGACTAGCGGGGAAGAGACCCAGTACTTC. It translates to CASSESTSGEETQYF.

The chain joins TRBV10-3 to TRBJ2-1, with 10 bases fitting TRBD2. CDR1 is ENHRY, CDR2 SYGVKD, per germline. CDR3 length equals 14 residues. Trimming took 10 bases from V and 6 from J; bases not matched to a gene: 9. Here the CDR3 DNA reads TGTGCCACCGGAGCGGGAGGGCCAACCAATGAGCAGTTCTTC. Its translation: CATGAGGPTNEQFF.

The chain employs TRBV30 and TRBJ1-2; D is ambiguous. In germline, CDR1 is GTSNPN, CDR2 SVGIG (reference sequence). The CDR3 is 13 residues long. The V and J ends lost 8 bases and 6 bases respectively, with 19 bases between them. The CDR3 reads CAPPPKKGDGYTF. The CDR3, as DNA: TGTGCCCCGCCCCCCAAGAAGGGAGATGGCTACACCTTC.

This CDR3 reads CASSQAGQRDTQYF. The DNA of the CDR3 is TGCGCCAGCAGCCAAGCGGGACAGAGAGATACGCAGTATTTT. The chain links TRBV4-3 to TRBJ2-3; 7 bases fit TRBD1. With V trimmed by 1 base and J by 5 bases, 3 bases remained unmatched. The germline V gene encodes CDR1 LGHNA and CDR2 YSLEER. The CDR3 contains 14 residues.

The genes are TRBV29-1 and TRBJ2-3, with 11 bases identical to TRBD2. Looked up from germline, CDR1 is SQVTM and CDR2 is ANQGSEA. The CDR3 has 13 residues. The V gene end was trimmed by 4 bases and the J gene end by 5 bases; junction bases not matched to a gene: 2. The CDR3 is CSVGLAGRDTQYF. In nucleotides, the CDR3 is TGCAGCGTTGGACTAGCGGGGAGAGATACGCAGTATTTT.

This clone appeared a few times. Other DNA sequences of this sample code for an identical CDR3. The gene calls are TRBV4-2 and TRBJ2-7; no clear D. The V end lost 0 bases, the J end lost 0 bases, and 3 bases lay between the germline ends. This CDR3 is 13 amino acids long. Germline loops: CDR1 LGHNA, CDR2 YNFKEQ. The CDR3 here is CASSQDRSYEQYF. CDR3 bases: TGTGCCAGCAGCCAAGACCGCTCCTACGAGCAGTACTTC.